The 9 T cell receptor beta chains in this list originate from one sample, sequenced in a study of blood T cell repertoires in COVID-19. Sequenced by immunoSEQ multiplex PCR; TCRdb stores in-frame clones only, minus some. This table has around 330,000 clones, approximately 90% appearing once. Sequenced input: PBMCs or T cells enriched from blood (not recorded which). Every receptor here comes from a young woman who had recovered from COVID-19.

The chain combines TRBV7-2 with TRBJ2-7; 11 bases map to TRBD2. The CDR3 spans 14 residues. V lost 6 bases to trimming and J lost 3 bases; unmatched junction nucleotides: 4. Looked up from germline, CDR1 is SGHTA and CDR2 is FQGNSA. The CDR3 sequence is CASRAGTSGYEQYF. The CDR3 coding sequence is TGTGCCAGCAGGGCGGGGACTAGCGGCTACGAGCAGTACTTC. The full variable domain, with the rest looked up from reference TRBV7-2 and TRBJ2-7, is GAGVSQSPSNKVTEKGKDVELRCDPISGHTALYWYRQSLGQGLEFLIYFQGNSAPDKSGLPSDRFSAERTGGSVSTLTIQRTQQEDSAVYLCASRAGTSGYEQYFGPGTRLTVT.

This chain links TRBV9 with TRBJ2-2, with D hard to call. V lost 1 base to trimming and J lost 0 bases, with 4 bases between them. Germline values: CDR1 SGDLS, CDR2 YYNGEE. The CDR3 is 14 residues long. CDR3 nucleotides: TGTGCCAGCAGCGTACAGGCGAACACCGGGGAGCTGTTTTTT. Its protein product is CASSVQANTGELFF.

The rearrangement links TRBV6-2 or TRBV6-3 to TRBJ1-5, with a possible D match to TRBD1 (6 bases). This CDR3 is built from 15 residues. CDR1 is MNHEY, CDR2 SVGEGT, per germline. Trimming took 6 bases from V and 4 from J, leaving 16 bases between them. CDR3 residues: CASSSRGAGNQPQHF. The CDR3, as DNA: TGTGCCAGCAGCTCCCGGGGGGCCGGAAATCAGCCCCAGCATTTT.

The chain couples TRBV10-3 to TRBJ1-1; D is unclear. The germline V gene has CDR1 ENHRY and CDR2 SYGVKD. The CDR3 runs 13 residues. The V end was cut by 0 bases, the J end by 5 bases, with 7 bases between. The CDR3 sequence: CAISESFETEAFF. In DNA form, the CDR3 reads TGTGCCATCAGTGAGTCGTTTGAGACTGAAGCTTTCTTT.

V is TRBV5-6 and J is TRBJ1-5; perhaps TRBD1 as D (5 bases). V lost 0 bases and J lost 4, with 11 bases in between. Germline loops: CDR1 SGHDT, CDR2 YYEEEE. The CDR3 runs 15 residues. The DNA of the CDR3 is TGTGCCAGCAGCTTGGCCAGGGAAGGGAATCAGCCCCAGCATTTT. Encoded protein: CASSLAREGNQPQHF.

The J gene is TRBJ1-4, the V gene TRBV10-3; TRBD1 matches 10 bases. Looked up from germline, CDR1 is ENHRY and CDR2 is SYGVKD. The CDR3 consists of 15 residues. After removal of 6 bases from V and 8 bases from J, the junction contained 9 bases not matched to a gene. The CDR3 reads CAISPVDRGMEKLFF. In nucleotides, the CDR3 is TGTGCCATCAGCCCCGTGGACAGGGGGATGGAAAAACTGTTTTTT.

This rearrangement joins TRBV3-1 (or the pseudogene TRBV3-2) to TRBJ1-1, with unresolved D. This CDR3 has 13 residues. Germline V gene sequence: CDR1 LGHDT, CDR2 YNNKEL (reference sequence). Trimming removed 4 bases from V and 4 bases from J, with 10 bases in between. CDR3 protein: CASSPPEGTEAFF. DNA for the CDR3: TGTGCCAGCAGCCCCCCCGAGGGCACTGAAGCTTTCTTT.

The chain recombines TRBV28 with TRBJ1-5; a possible D gene is TRBD1 (6 bases). Germline V gives CDR1 MDHEN, CDR2 SYDVKM. The CDR3 is 13 residues long. V lost 7 bases and J 7 bases, leaving 14 bases between the germline ends. CDR3 amino acids: CASKGGVRQPQHF. Written as DNA, the CDR3 is TGTGCCAGCAAGGGGGGGGTAAGGCAGCCCCAGCATTTT.

The J gene is TRBJ1-2, the V gene TRBV4-1, with no clear D. CDR1 MGHRA and CDR2 YSYEKL come from the germline V gene. This CDR3 comprises 15 residues. The ends were cut back, 1 base at V and 3 bases at J, with 12 bases in the middle. The CDR3 is CASSQASSAHYGYTF. The CDR3 bases are TGCGCCAGCAGCCAAGCGAGCTCAGCGCACTATGGCTACACCTTC.